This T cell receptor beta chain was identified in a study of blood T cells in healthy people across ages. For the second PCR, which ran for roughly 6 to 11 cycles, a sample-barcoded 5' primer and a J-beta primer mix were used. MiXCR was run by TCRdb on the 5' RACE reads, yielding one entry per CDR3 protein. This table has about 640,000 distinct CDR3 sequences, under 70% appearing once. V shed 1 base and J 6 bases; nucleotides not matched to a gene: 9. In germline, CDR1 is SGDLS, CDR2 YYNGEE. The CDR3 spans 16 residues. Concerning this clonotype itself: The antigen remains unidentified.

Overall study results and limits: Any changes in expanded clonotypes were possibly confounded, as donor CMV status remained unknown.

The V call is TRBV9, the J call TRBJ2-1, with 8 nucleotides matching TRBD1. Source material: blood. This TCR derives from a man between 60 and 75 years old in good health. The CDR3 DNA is TGTGCCAGCAGCGTATCAGGACAGGGAACGGGCAATGAGCAGTTCTTC. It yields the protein CASSVSGQGTGNEQFF.